This entry lists 13 T cell receptor beta chains sequenced from one sample in a study of blood T cell repertoires in COVID-19 (TCRdb year 2020). Libraries were built with the immunoSEQ multiplex PCR assay. TCRdb took this table from immuneACCESS and kept in-frame rearrangements with V and J called. Such tables lack part of the clones; where checked against another copy, unresolved V genes explain under half of the gap, and the rest is unexplained. This sample gives fewer than 450,000 clones in total; about 88% of them show up just once. The ten largest make up roughly 0.94% of the sample. The source material was PBMCs or T cells enriched from blood (not recorded which). Receptor source: a woman in her twenties or thirties who had recovered from COVID-19.

The chain employs TRBV5-1 and TRBJ2-1, with a weak D call TRBD2 (5 bases). The CDR3 loop spans 18 amino acids. The ends were cut back, 4 bases at V and 4 bases at J, with 24 bases in the middle. Per the germline V gene, CDR1 is SGHRS and CDR2 is YFSETQ. As DNA, the CDR3 is TGCGCCAGCAGCAAAGGACTCGTCACCCTCGTGAGTTACAATGAGCAGTTCTTC. It translates to CASSKGLVTLVSYNEQFF. The full variable domain, completed using reference TRBV5-1 and TRBJ2-1, is KAGVTQTPRYLIKTRGQQVTLSCSPISGHRSVSWYQQTPGQGLQFLFEYFSETQRNKGNFPGRFSGRQFSNSRSEMNVSTLELGDSALYLCASSKGLVTLVSYNEQFFGPGTRLTVL.

The CDR3 DNA is TGTGCCACCAGTGATTTGGCGGATGGCTACACCTTC. This codes for CATSDLADGYTF. This chain joins TRBV24-1 and TRBJ1-2; D is uncertain. CDR3 length: 12 residues. V shed 0 bases and J shed 6 bases, with 4 bases lying between them. Germline values: CDR1 KGHDR, CDR2 SFDVKD.

This chain uses TRBV29-1 with TRBJ1-2; TRBD1 agrees at 8 bases. Trimming cost V 3 bases and J 1 base; bases outside gene matches: 4. Germline CDR1 and CDR2: SQVTM and ANQGSEA. This CDR3 is built from 14 residues. The chain's CDR3 is CSVDRTGSNYGYTF. The CDR3 nucleotides read TGCAGCGTTGACCGGACAGGGAGTAACTATGGCTACACCTTC. Looking up the rest from reference TRBV29-1 and TRBJ1-2 gives the full variable domain: SAVISQKPSRDICQRGTSLTIQCQVDSQVTMMFWYRQQPGQSLTLIATANQGSEATYESGFVIDKFPISRPNLTFSTLTVSNMSPEDSSIYLCSVDRTGSNYGYTFGSGTRLTVV.

The CDR3 DNA sequence: TGTGCCAGCAGCTACCGGGGGAACACTGAAGCTTTCTTT. Its translation: CASSYRGNTEAFF. The V call is TRBV13, the J call TRBJ1-1; D is undetermined. V lost 4 bases and J 1 base, leaving 7 bases between the germline ends. The germline gives CDR1 PRHDT, CDR2 FYEKMQ (reference sequence). CDR3 size: 13 residues.

In this sample, this clone turned up once. J is TRBJ2-3 and V is TRBV5-1, with 7 bases aligning to TRBD2. The CDR3 runs 18 residues. CDR1 SGHRS and CDR2 YFSETQ come from the germline V gene. V gave up 0 bases and J gave up 0 bases; unmatched junction bases: 10. This CDR3 reads CASSLGGGGTTSTDTQYF. CDR3 bases: TGCGCCAGCAGCTTGGGAGGCGGGGGAACCACTAGCACAGATACGCAGTATTTT.

This chain joins TRBV30 and TRBJ2-7, with D perhaps TRBD2 (7 bases). Germline V gene sequence: CDR1 GTSNPN, CDR2 SVGIG (reference sequence). CDR3 length: 12 amino acids. As DNA, the CDR3 is TGTGCTGCACGGGGGGCGATCTACGAGCAGTACTTC. This gives the protein CAARGAIYEQYF.

The DNA of the CDR3 is TGTGCCAGCACCACACGAGGTGGAGAGACCCAGTACTTC. Its protein is CASTTRGGETQYF. This chain connects TRBV2 to TRBJ2-5; D not certain. Germline CDR1 is SNHLY and CDR2 is FYNNEI. The CDR3 runs 13 residues. V lost 7 bases, J lost 4 bases, and 13 bases lay in between.

J is TRBJ2-7 and V is TRBV7-6, with a tentative D call TRBD1 (7 bases). The CDR3 is 16 residues long. Deletions cut 2 bases from V and 3 bases from J, with 17 bases between. Germline V gene sequence: CDR1 SGHVS, CDR2 FNYEAQ. The chain's CDR3 is CASSLSSGGGHYEQYF. DNA for the CDR3: TGTGCCAGCAGCTTATCATCCGGAGGGGGCCACTACGAGCAGTACTTC.

V usage is TRBV14 and J usage is TRBJ1-1; 7 bases are a match to TRBD1. This CDR3 comprises 13 residues. Germline trimming cut 5 bases from V and 3 bases from J; bases unmatched to any gene: 3. Germline loops: CDR1 SGHDN, CDR2 FVKESK. The CDR3 coding sequence is TGTGCCAGCAGCAATACAGGGGACACTGAAGCTTTCTTT. This gives the protein CASSNTGDTEAFF. Variable domain in full (rest from reference TRBV14 and TRBJ1-1): EAGVTQFPSHSVIEKGQTVTLRCDPISGHDNLYWYRRVMGKEIKFLLHFVKESKQDESGMPNNRFLAERTGGTYSTLKVQPAELEDSGVYFCASSNTGDTEAFFGQGTRLTVV.

J is TRBJ1-1 and V is TRBV28; 7 bases are a match to TRBD1. CDR1 is MDHEN and CDR2 is SYDVKM in the germline V gene. The CDR3 contains 14 residues. V lost 3 bases to trimming and J lost 4 bases; unmatched junction nucleotides: 5. The CDR3 DNA reads TGTGCCAGCAGTTTTGGGGACAGTACCACTGAAGCTTTCTTT. Its translation is CASSFGDSTTEAFF.

There are a few counts of this clone. CDR3 amino acids: CAISSRDRVTNEKLFF. CDR3 in DNA: TGTGCCATCAGTTCCCGGGACAGGGTCACTAATGAAAAACTGTTTTTT. The V gene is TRBV10-3, the J gene TRBJ1-4; 9 nucleotides agree with TRBD1. Germline CDR1 reads ENHRY; CDR2 reads SYGVKD. The ends lost 5 bases at V and 2 bases at J; junction bases unmatched: 6. The CDR3 sequence is 16 residues long.

The chain carries TRBV29-1 and TRBJ1-1; D remains unclear. The CDR3 runs to 13 residues. The V gene lost 4 bases and the J gene lost 4 bases, with 13 bases spanning the gap. From germline, CDR1 is SQVTM and CDR2 ANQGSEA. The CDR3 here is CSVVIEARTEAFF. The CDR3 nucleotides are TGCAGCGTTGTAATAGAGGCGCGCACTGAAGCTTTCTTT. Complete variable domain (other parts from reference TRBV29-1 and TRBJ1-1): SAVISQKPSRDICQRGTSLTIQCQVDSQVTMMFWYRQQPGQSLTLIATANQGSEATYESGFVIDKFPISRPNLTFSTLTVSNMSPEDSSIYLCSVVIEARTEAFFGQGTRLTVV.

A single count supports this clone. The rearrangement links TRBV21-1 to TRBJ2-1; whether TRBD1, the table's D call, matches the DNA was not checked. TRBV21-1 constitutes a pseudogene. The CDR3 sequence is 16 residues long. The CDR3 nucleotides read TGTGCCAGCTCTGTCTCCCAGCCGACAGGGAACAATGAGCAGTTCTTC. Translating it yields CASSVSQPTGNNEQFF.